These 23 T cell receptor beta chains were all obtained from the same sample, sequenced in a study of a mutant IDH1 vaccine in newly diagnosed glioma. These TCRs' antigens remain unknown. Time point in this sample: week 35, safety follow-up. Every single dose of the vaccine, 300 ug of mutant IDH1 20-mer peptide, came with topical imiquimod. Measured with immunoSEQ multiplex PCR; TCRdb has only the in-frame clones, and not every one. The sample includes tens of thousands of clones, 65% to 75% of them seen just once. The sample consisted of PBMCs, taken from a glioma patient whose treatment included an IDH1 peptide vaccine. The source of these receptors is a man between 50 and 59 years old with glioma.

The rearrangement links TRBV30 to TRBJ1-1; weak D call: TRBD1 (5 bases). V lost 2 bases and J lost 3, with 10 bases in between. Germline V lookup: CDR1 GTSNPN, CDR2 SVGIG (reference sequence). The CDR3 extends over 13 amino acids. CDR3 residues: CAWSLWGDTEAFF. CDR3 bases: TGTGCCTGGAGTCTGTGGGGGGACACTGAAGCTTTCTTT.

Comment on this clone: Sequence at one end of the junction differs from germline and may be a read error. The chain carries TRBV29-1 and TRBJ2-6; D is uncertain. This CDR3 spans 13 amino acids. Germline loops: CDR1 SQVTM, CDR2 ANQGSEA. The CDR3 reads CSVYESEANVLTF. CDR3 DNA sequence: TGCAGCGTTTATGAATCTGAGGCCAACGTCCTGACTTTC.

The rearrangement joins TRBV5-1 to TRBJ2-3; 9 bases fit TRBD2. V lost 3 bases to trimming and J lost 4 bases; unmatched junction nucleotides: 18. The CDR3 is 19 residues long. Germline V CDR1 and CDR2: SGHRS, YFSETQ. CDR3 in amino acids: CASSYKTGTSSPKADTQYF. The CDR3 nucleotides are TGCGCCAGCAGCTACAAGACCGGGACTAGCTCCCCGAAGGCAGATACGCAGTATTTT.

The chain carries TRBV30 and TRBJ1-6; D uncertain. CDR1 is GTSNPN, CDR2 SVGIG, per germline (reference sequence). The CDR3 is 13 residues long. V shed 0 bases and J shed 11 bases, with 11 bases lying between them. The CDR3 loop reads CAWSVDLGAPLHF. In nucleotides, the CDR3 is TGTGCCTGGAGTGTGGATCTGGGTGCACCCCTCCACTTT. The entire variable domain, with the rest obtained from reference TRBV30 and TRBJ1-6, is as follows: SQTIHQWPATLVQPVGSPLSLECTVEGTSNPNLYWYRQAAGRGLQLLFYSVGIGQISSEVPQNLSASRPQDRQFILSSKKLLLSDSGFYLCAWSVDLGAPLHFGNGTRLTVT.

The chain has TRBV19 and TRBJ2-1; 10 bases fit TRBD1. V lost 6 bases and J lost 4; bases outside the gene matches: 6. There are 15 residues in the CDR3. Germline V gene sequence: CDR1 LNHDA, CDR2 SQIVND (reference sequence). CDR3 bases: TGTGCCAGTAGAAACCGGGACAGGGGTTACAATGAGCAGTTCTTC. This codes for CASRNRDRGYNEQFF.

This rearrangement joins TRBV5-6 to TRBJ1-5; 7 positions agree with TRBD1. J lost 4 bases, V lost 1 base, and 2 bases had no gene match. From germline, CDR1 is SGHDT and CDR2 YYEEEE. The CDR3 consists of 14 residues. CDR3 DNA: TGTGCCAGCAGCTTGTACAGGGGAAATCAGCCCCAGCATTTT. Translating gives CASSLYRGNQPQHF.

The chain employs TRBV5-1 and TRBJ2-2; D possibly corresponds to TRBD1 (6 bases). The V gene lost 4 bases and the J gene lost 0 bases, with 7 bases spanning the gap. CDR3 size: 14 residues. Per the germline V gene, CDR1 is SGHRS and CDR2 is YFSETQ. Here the CDR3 DNA reads TGCGCCAGCAGCGGGACACCGAACACCGGGGAGCTGTTTTTT. It is translated as CASSGTPNTGELFF.

The CDR3 nucleotides read TGTGCCAGCAGCCCAAGCAGGTCCTACTATGGCTACACCTTC. It translates to CASSPSRSYYGYTF. V and J are TRBV6-5 and TRBJ1-2; D is unresolved. The V gene's germline CDR1 is MNHEY and CDR2 SVGAGI. This CDR3 has 14 amino acids. Deletions cut 6 bases from V and 3 bases from J, with 14 bases between.

This chain connects TRBV5-1 to TRBJ1-4, with unresolved D. The CDR3 has 12 amino acids. V dropped 0 bases and J dropped 14 bases, with 11 bases sitting between them. Germline V CDR1 and CDR2: SGHRS, YFSETQ. In DNA form, the CDR3 reads TGCGCCAGCAGCTTGGAGGGCCCTGACCTGTTTTTT. Translated: CASSLEGPDLFF.

This clone turned up a few times. CDR3 nucleotides: TGTGCCAGCAGTGTTCGGGTCGGACAGTCCTACGAGCAGTACTTC. Translation: CASSVRVGQSYEQYF. J is TRBJ2-7 and V is TRBV6-1; weak D call: TRBD1 (6 bases). The CDR3 runs to 15 residues. The ends were cut back, 4 bases at V and 1 base at J, with 14 bases in the middle. Per germline, CDR1 MNHNS and CDR2 SASEGT.

The V gene is TRBV30, the J gene TRBJ2-2; no definite D call. V dropped 0 bases and J dropped 6 bases, with 11 bases sitting between them. The CDR3 is 14 amino acids. Germline V gives CDR1 GTSNPN, CDR2 SVGIG (reference sequence). CDR3 amino acids: CAWSVQFVSGELFF. The CDR3 DNA follows: TGTGCCTGGAGTGTTCAGTTTGTTTCCGGGGAGCTGTTTTTT. Supplemented by reference TRBV30 and TRBJ2-2, the full variable domain reads SQTIHQWPATLVQPVGSPLSLECTVEGTSNPNLYWYRQAAGRGLQLLFYSVGIGQISSEVPQNLSASRPQDRQFILSSKKLLLSDSGFYLCAWSVQFVSGELFFGEGSRLTVL.

The V gene is TRBV5-4, the J gene TRBJ2-1; D remains unclear. CDR3 length: 15 residues. The germline V gene has CDR1 SGHNT and CDR2 YYREEE (reference sequence). The V end was cut by 0 bases, the J end by 2 bases, with 9 bases between. The CDR3 loop reads CASSLASSAYNEQFF. The CDR3 DNA follows: TGTGCCAGCAGCTTGGCCTCGTCAGCCTACAATGAGCAGTTCTTC.

The chain has TRBV11-2 and TRBJ2-7; D call uncertain. The germline V and J ends were trimmed by 2 bases and 6 bases, with 17 bases remaining between them. The CDR3 sequence is 15 residues long. The germline V gene has CDR1 SGHAT and CDR2 FQNNGV. In nucleotides, the CDR3 is TGTGCCAGCAGCTTACGGGCCCGTGGATATTCCGAGCAGTACTTC. This gives the protein CASSLRARGYSEQYF. Drawing the rest from reference TRBV11-2 and TRBJ2-7, the complete variable domain is EAGVAQSPRYKIIEKRQSVAFWCNPISGHATLYWYQQILGQGPKLLIQFQNNGVVDDSQLPKDRFSAERLKGVDSTLKIQPAKLEDSAVYLCASSLRARGYSEQYFGPGTRLTVT.

V and J are TRBV13 and TRBJ2-7; TRBD1 or TRBD2 may be the D gene (6 bases each). Germline V gene data show CDR1 as PRHDT and CDR2 as FYEKMQ (reference sequence). Trimming left V 4 bases short and J 5 bases short, with 12 bases between. The CDR3 covers 13 residues. The CDR3 sequence: CASSSSGANEQYF. CDR3 sequence (DNA): TGTGCCAGCAGCTCCTCGGGGGCAAACGAGCAGTACTTC.

The chain combines TRBV5-1 with TRBJ1-1; D gene unclear. Trimming cost V 0 bases and J 0 bases, with 12 bases left between them. Germline lookup yields CDR1 SGHRS and CDR2 YFSETQ. This CDR3 has 16 amino acids. The CDR3 protein is CASSLDQASLNTEAFF. CDR3 nucleotide sequence: TGCGCCAGCAGCTTGGACCAGGCCTCCTTGAACACTGAAGCTTTCTTT.

Only a few counts were recorded for this clone. The chain carries TRBV4-1 and TRBJ1-5; 8 nucleotides line up with TRBD1. The V gene end was trimmed by 1 base and the J gene end by 7 bases; junction bases not matched to a gene: 9. The germline gives CDR1 MGHRA, CDR2 YSYEKL. The CDR3 loop spans 16 amino acids. CDR3 nucleotide sequence: TGCGCCAGCAGCCAAGCCTGGACAGGGAGGTACCAGCCCCAGCATTTT. Its translation is CASSQAWTGRYQPQHF.

The chain links TRBV19 to TRBJ1-2; D unresolved. The germline V gene encodes CDR1 LNHDA and CDR2 SQIVND (reference sequence). Trimming removed 9 bases at V and 4 bases at J, with 9 bases between. The CDR3 has 11 amino acids. The CDR3 loop reads CASKYSYGYTF. DNA for the CDR3: TGTGCCAGCAAATACAGCTATGGCTACACCTTC.

The rearrangement links TRBV18 to TRBJ2-3, with 9 positions matching TRBD1. This CDR3 is built from 17 residues. Trimming at V came to 0 bases and at J to 2 bases, leaving 6 bases not matched to a gene. Per germline, CDR1 KGHSH and CDR2 LQKENI. The DNA of the CDR3 is TGTGCCAGCTCACCACCTACGGGACAGGGAAACACAGATACGCAGTATTTT. Protein sequence: CASSPPTGQGNTDTQYF.

The chain couples TRBV27 to TRBJ2-2; D unclear. V lost 3 bases and J lost 2, with 7 bases in between. CDR3 size: 14 residues. Germline CDR1 MNHEY, CDR2 SMNVEV (reference sequence). DNA for the CDR3: TGTGCCAGCAGTTTCTCTAGTAACACCGGGGAGCTGTTTTTT. As protein: CASSFSSNTGELFF.

The chain links TRBV7-9 to TRBJ1-1, with D perhaps matching TRBD1 (6 bases). The CDR3 loop spans 13 amino acids. Germline CDR1 and CDR2: SEHNR and FQNEAQ (reference sequence). Trimming pared 8 bases from V and 7 bases from J, leaving 17 bases between. In nucleotides, the CDR3 is TGTGCCAGCTCGTCAGGGGAAGTAGTTGAAGCTTTCTTT. Translation gives CASSSGEVVEAFF.

This sequence joins TRBV7-3 and TRBJ2-5; D is ambiguous. V was clipped by 5 bases and J by 1 base, with 5 bases between them. CDR1 and CDR2 (germline): SGHTA, FQGTGA. The CDR3 extends over 12 amino acids. The CDR3 bases are TGTGCCAGCAGCAACAGCCAAGAGACCCAGTACTTC. Translation gives CASSNSQETQYF.

The rearrangement joins TRBV5-5 to TRBJ1-1; tentatively, D is TRBD1 (6 bases). There are 15 residues in the CDR3. Germline assignment: CDR1 SGHKS and CDR2 YYEKEE (reference sequence). V lost 1 base and J lost 2, with 12 bases in between. CDR3 protein: CASSLYRVGNTEAFF. Written as DNA, the CDR3 is TGTGCCAGCAGCTTGTACAGGGTGGGAAACACTGAAGCTTTCTTT.

V gene TRBV6-4 combines with J gene TRBJ2-2; TRBD1 matches at 7 bases. Germline assignment: CDR1 MRHNA and CDR2 SNTAGT. V lost 6 bases to trimming and J lost 0 bases; unmatched junction nucleotides: 1. The CDR3 totals 14 residues. The CDR3 protein is CASSGQANTGELFF. The CDR3 DNA reads TGTGCCAGCAGCGGACAGGCGAACACCGGGGAGCTGTTTTTT.